The 19 T cell receptor beta chains given below trace back to one sample, sequenced in a study of shared clonotypes between healthy human individuals. Only in-frame clones appear in the TCRdb table, and some are missing; sequencing was by immunoSEQ multiplex PCR. The sample has 2 million to 2.5 million clones; 85% to 95% are singletons. Sequences were obtained from naive CD4+ T cells from PBMCs. Subset specified: CD45RA+ positively selected. Every receptor here comes from a man younger than 35 in good health. Some clones in this sample may be carry-over from other donors' samples.

The V gene is TRBV2, the J gene TRBJ2-3, with TRBD2 matching 10 bases. The trim removed 0 bases at V and 3 bases at J, leaving 9 bases unmatched. CDR1 and CDR2 from the germline V gene are SNHLY and FYNNEI. CDR3 length: 18 residues. The DNA of the CDR3 is TGTGCCAGCAGTGAAGCGCTCTCTAGCGGGAGAGGTACAGATACGCAGTATTTT. This sequence encodes CASSEALSSGRGTDTQYF.

Details on this clone: The same CDR3 is also encoded by other DNA sequences in this sample. The J gene is TRBJ2-6, the V gene TRBV5-6, with D unresolved. The CDR3 sequence is 15 residues long. Between the trimmed V and J ends, which lost 3 bases and 0 bases, there was a span of 7 bases. Germline-derived CDR1 and CDR2 are SGHDT and YYEEEE. The CDR3 sequence: CASSYGLSGANVLTF. DNA of the CDR3: TGTGCCAGCAGCTATGGTCTCTCTGGGGCCAACGTCCTGACTTTC.

V and J are TRBV6-6 and TRBJ1-2; 11 nucleotides line up with TRBD1. The CDR3 consists of 14 residues. V lost 6 bases, J lost 3 bases, and 3 bases stayed unmatched. Germline CDR1 reads MNHNY; CDR2 reads SVGAGI (reference sequence). The CDR3 DNA is TGTGCCAGCAGGTTGGGACAGGGGGACTATGGCTACACCTTC. Its translation: CASRLGQGDYGYTF.

The rearrangement uses TRBV5-1 and TRBJ2-5, with TRBD2 matching over 14 bases. After removal of 6 bases from V and 4 bases from J, the junction contained 5 bases not matched to a gene. CDR1 SGHRS and CDR2 YFSETQ come from the germline V gene. The CDR3 has 15 amino acids. CDR3 protein: CASTGLAGGTETQYF. The CDR3 region has the DNA TGCGCCAGCACCGGACTAGCGGGAGGAACAGAGACCCAGTACTTC.

The chain has TRBV5-8 and TRBJ2-3; maybe TRBD2 (6 bases). Trimming removed 3 bases at V and 4 bases at J, with 6 bases between. The CDR3 spans 12 residues. Germline V CDR1 and CDR2: SGHTS, YDEGEE. The CDR3 sequence is CASSWRADTQYF. The CDR3 nucleotides are TGTGCCAGCAGCTGGAGGGCAGATACGCAGTATTTT.

V gene TRBV28 combines with J gene TRBJ2-7; 10 positions agree with TRBD2. V gave up 5 bases and J gave up 2 bases; unmatched junction bases: 3. The CDR3 loop spans 14 amino acids. The germline gives CDR1 MDHEN, CDR2 SYDVKM. The DNA for the CDR3 is TGTGCCAGCAGTACAGCGGGAGGGGCCTACGAGCAGTACTTC. Its protein is CASSTAGGAYEQYF.

V gene TRBV2 combines with J gene TRBJ2-3; possible D gene TRBD1, 6 bases. The CDR3 length is 14 residues. The germline V and J ends were trimmed by 7 bases and 2 bases, with 13 bases remaining between them. The V gene's germline CDR1 is SNHLY and CDR2 FYNNEI. The CDR3 sequence is CASMDSGSTDTQYF. The DNA for the CDR3 is TGTGCCAGCATGGACAGCGGATCCACAGATACGCAGTATTTT.

The rearrangement joins TRBV21-1 to TRBJ1-1; TRBD1 reflects the table's D call only, with no check against the DNA. TRBV21-1 is an annotated pseudogene. CDR3 length: 15 amino acids. Here the CDR3 DNA reads TGTGCCAGCAGCAAAAAAAGGACAGGGAGCACTGAAGCTTTCTTT. Protein: CASSKKRTGSTEAFF.

The rearrangement links TRBV5-1 to TRBJ2-3; 10 bases align to TRBD2. The CDR3 has 16 residues. The ends lost 0 bases at V and 4 bases at J; junction bases unmatched: 5. Germline V gene data show CDR1 as SGHRS and CDR2 as YFSETQ. CDR3 in DNA: TGCGCCAGCAGCTTGGGGGCTAGCGGGGGCCCAGATACGCAGTATTTT. This sequence encodes CASSLGASGGPDTQYF.

Comment on this clone: Germline and junction disagree at one end, which may indicate a read error. The rearrangement joins TRBV2 to TRBJ2-5; D is possibly TRBD1 (5 bases). The germline CDR1 and CDR2 sequences are SNHLY and FYNNEI. The CDR3 is 15 residues long. The CDR3 bases are TGTGCCAGCAGAGAAGGGGAAGTGGGATTGGAGACCCAGTACTTC. Protein product: CASREGEVGLETQYF.

The rearrangement joins TRBV10-3 to TRBJ1-1; D uncertain. The germline V and J ends were trimmed by 6 bases and 7 bases, with 15 bases remaining between them. The CDR3 length is 13 residues. Germline CDR1 reads ENHRY; CDR2 reads SYGVKD. CDR3 amino acids: CAIRGLPSGEAFF. CDR3 DNA sequence: TGTGCCATCAGAGGCTTACCTAGCGGTGAAGCTTTCTTT.

In its sample, this clone was seen once. This chain joins TRBV4-2 and TRBJ2-1; TRBD2 matches 10 bases. The CDR3 extends over 14 amino acids. Germline loops: CDR1 LGHNA, CDR2 YNFKEQ. V dropped 8 bases and J dropped 7; count of bases not matched to a gene: 8. The CDR3 loop is CASSPLAGANEQFF. The CDR3 DNA follows: TGTGCCAGCTCCCCGCTAGCGGGAGCAAATGAGCAGTTCTTC.

For this clone: This same CDR3 is encoded by further DNA sequences in the sample. V gene TRBV7-2 combines with J gene TRBJ2-1; 9 bases agree with TRBD2. This CDR3 has 15 amino acids. The V gene's germline CDR1 is SGHTA and CDR2 FQGNSA. The junction had 3 bases not matched to a gene; V was cut back by 3 bases and J by 3 bases. In DNA, the CDR3 is TGTGCCAGCAGCTTCCTAGCGGGGATCTACAATGAGCAGTTCTTC. Protein sequence: CASSFLAGIYNEQFF.

The chain links TRBV10-3 to TRBJ1-5; D is possibly TRBD1 (6 bases). V was cut by 3 bases and J by 5 bases, with 14 bases left in between. From germline, CDR1 is ENHRY and CDR2 SYGVKD. The CDR3 runs to 15 residues. For the CDR3, the DNA is TGTGCCATCAGTGATCACAGGGCTCTGGATCAGCCCCAGCATTTT. It translates to CAISDHRALDQPQHF.

The chain is built from TRBV7-9 and TRBJ2-5; 8 bases map to TRBD2. This CDR3 region has 15 residues. The ends lost 2 bases at V and 5 bases at J; junction bases unmatched: 7. Germline CDR1 and CDR2: SEHNR and FQNEAQ (reference sequence). This CDR3 is CASSLPLAEGETQYF. The DNA for the CDR3 is TGTGCCAGCAGCTTACCACTAGCGGAGGGGGAGACCCAGTACTTC.

The chain joins TRBV30 to TRBJ1-6; 8 nucleotides line up with TRBD1. J gave up 0 bases and V 1 base, and 11 bases lay outside the gene matches. The CDR3 sequence is 19 residues long. The germline V gene encodes CDR1 GTSNPN and CDR2 SVGIG (reference sequence). This CDR3 reads CAWSARRDRSFSYNSPLHF. The CDR3 coding sequence is TGTGCCTGGAGTGCCCGGAGGGACAGGTCGTTCTCCTATAATTCACCCCTCCACTTT.

A remark on this clone: Distinct nucleotide sequences in the sample also encode this CDR3. V and J are TRBV27 and TRBJ2-2; D not certain. The length of the CDR3 is 13 residues. The germline gives CDR1 MNHEY, CDR2 SMNVEV (reference sequence). Trimming stripped 3 bases from V and 1 base from J, with 3 bases between. Here the CDR3 reads CASSFRNTGELFF. In DNA, the CDR3 is TGTGCCAGCAGTTTCAGGAACACCGGGGAGCTGTTTTTT.

A word on this clone: Its ends do not fully match the called genes, so a read error is possible. This chain's CDR3 is CARSLADRRTEAFF. The CDR3 DNA is TGTGCCAGGAGCTTAGCGGACAGGCGGACTGAAGCTTTCTTT. V and J are TRBV7-9 and TRBJ1-1; 7 bases fit TRBD1. CDR1 is SEHNR, CDR2 FQNEAQ, per germline (reference sequence). The CDR3 has 14 amino acids.

V is TRBV4-1 and J is TRBJ2-7; TRBD2 matches 13 bases. V lost 4 bases and J lost 4; bases outside the gene matches: 4. The V gene's germline CDR1 is MGHRA and CDR2 YSYEKL. This CDR3 spans 15 amino acids. The CDR3 protein is CASSPRTSGSYEQYF. The CDR3 nucleotides read TGCGCCAGCAGCCCCCGGACTAGCGGGAGTTACGAGCAGTACTTC.